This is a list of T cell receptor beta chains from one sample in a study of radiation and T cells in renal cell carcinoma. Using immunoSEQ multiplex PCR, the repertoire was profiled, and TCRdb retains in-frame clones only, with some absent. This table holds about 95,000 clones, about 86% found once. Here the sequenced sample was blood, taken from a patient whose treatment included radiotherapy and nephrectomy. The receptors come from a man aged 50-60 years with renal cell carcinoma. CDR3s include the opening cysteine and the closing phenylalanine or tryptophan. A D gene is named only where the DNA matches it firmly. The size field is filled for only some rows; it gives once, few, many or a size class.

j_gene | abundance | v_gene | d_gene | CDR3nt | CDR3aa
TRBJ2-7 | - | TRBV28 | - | TGTGCCAGCAGAAAACCCGGGACACCGATGAGGCAGTACTTC | CASRKPGTPMRQYF
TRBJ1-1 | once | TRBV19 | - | TGTGCCAGTAGCGTAGTGGGGCGTAACACTGAAGCTTTCTTT | CASSVVGRNTEAFF
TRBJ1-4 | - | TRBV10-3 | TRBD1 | TGTGCCATCAGTGAGTCCAGGGGGCGCTTTGATGAAAAACTGTTTTTT | CAISESRGRFDEKLFF
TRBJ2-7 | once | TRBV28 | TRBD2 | TGTGCCAGCAGCCGCCTGGGGGGGACTAGCAACGAGCAGTACTTC | CASSRLGGTSNEQYF
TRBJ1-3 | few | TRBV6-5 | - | TGTGCCAGCAAGGCAGGGGTGCCAGGAAACACCATATATTTT | CASKAGVPGNTIYF
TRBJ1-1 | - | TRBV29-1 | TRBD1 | TGCAGCGCGGTATCGGGACAGGGGATTCGGACTGAAGCTTTCTTT | CSAVSGQGIRTEAFF
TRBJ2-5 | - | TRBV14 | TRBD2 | TGTGCCAGCAGCCGAGGACTAGCGGATGGGGAGACCCAGTACTTC | CASSRGLADGETQYF
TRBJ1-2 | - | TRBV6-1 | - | TGTGCCAGCAGTCTAGATAGGGGACCATTCTATGGCTACACCTTC | CASSLDRGPFYGYTF
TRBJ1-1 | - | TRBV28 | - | TGTGCCAGCAGCCGAGCGTCAACCGGGAACACTGAAGCTTTCTTT | CASSRASTGNTEAFF
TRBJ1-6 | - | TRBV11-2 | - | TGTGCCAGCAGCCAACGACCTGGTGCACCCCTCCACTTT | CASSQRPGAPLHF
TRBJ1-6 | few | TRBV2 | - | TGTGCCAGCAGTGAGCAAAAGAAAAATTCACCCCTCCACTTT | CASSEQKKNSPLHF
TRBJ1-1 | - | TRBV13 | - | TGTGCCAGCAGCATGGGGCGGGGTGTGATACCTGAAGCTTTCTTT | CASSMGRGVIPEAFF
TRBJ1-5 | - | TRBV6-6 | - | TGTGCCAGCAGTACCACCTATAGCAATCAGCCCCAGCATTTT | CASSTTYSNQPQHF
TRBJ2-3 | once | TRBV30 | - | TGTGCCTGGAGTGTACCTTTTTACGGGGGGCTCACAGATACGCAGTATTTT | CAWSVPFYGGLTDTQYF
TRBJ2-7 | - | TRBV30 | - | TGTGCCTGGAGTTTCCCCATTCTTAGCTCCTACGAGCAGTACTTC | CAWSFPILSSYEQYF
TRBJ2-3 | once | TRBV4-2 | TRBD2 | TGTGCCAGCAGCCAAACGGGGACTAGCGGGAGTACAGATACGCAGTATTTT | CASSQTGTSGSTDTQYF
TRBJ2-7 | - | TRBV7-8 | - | TGTGCCAGCAGCTTACTGCCCCGCGAGCAGTACTTC | CASSLLPREQYF
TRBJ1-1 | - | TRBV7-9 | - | TGTGCCAGCAGCTTAGCAGGGTCGGACACTGAAGCTTTCTTT | CASSLAGSDTEAFF
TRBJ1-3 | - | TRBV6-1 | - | TGTGCCAGCAGTCAAGAGGGAAACTCTGGAAACACCATATATTTT | CASSQEGNSGNTIYF
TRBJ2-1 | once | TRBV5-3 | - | TGTGCCAGAAGCTTGGTCAATTTTTACGGGGACTCCTACAATGAGCAGTTCTTC | CARSLVNFYGDSYNEQFF
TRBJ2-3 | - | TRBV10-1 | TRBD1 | TGCGCCAGCAGTGAGTCCGGGACAGGGGGCGCAGATACGCAGTATTTT | CASSESGTGGADTQYF
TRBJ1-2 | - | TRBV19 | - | TGTGCCAGTAGTATTGGCGAGGGGTGGATCTATGGCTACACCTTC | CASSIGEGWIYGYTF
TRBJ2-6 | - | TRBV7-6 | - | TGTGCCAGCAGCTCCAGTGTGGGAAACTCTGGGGCCAACGTCCTGACTTTC | CASSSSVGNSGANVLTF
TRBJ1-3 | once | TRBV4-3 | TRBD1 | TGCGCCAGCAGCCAAGGGGACAGCCGGAACTCTGGAAACACCATATATTTT | CASSQGDSRNSGNTIYF
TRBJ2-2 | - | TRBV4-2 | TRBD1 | TGTGCCAGCAGCCAATCGACAGGGTCGGCCACCGGGGAGCTGTTTTTT | CASSQSTGSATGELFF
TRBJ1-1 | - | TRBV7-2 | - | TGTGCCAGCAGCTTAGGAGGGAGTGACACTGAAGCTTTCTTT | CASSLGGSDTEAFF
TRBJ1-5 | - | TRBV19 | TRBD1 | TGTGCCAGTAGTATGTTTAGGGGACAGTCCAATCAGCCCCAGCATTTT | CASSMFRGQSNQPQHF
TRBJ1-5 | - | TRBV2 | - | TGTGCCAGCCTCGGGGGGAATAGCAATCAGCCCCAGCATTTT | CASLGGNSNQPQHF
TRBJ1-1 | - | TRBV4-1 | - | TGCGCCAGCAGCCAGGTTGGACATCTGCAGAACACTGAAGCTTTCTTT | CASSQVGHLQNTEAFF
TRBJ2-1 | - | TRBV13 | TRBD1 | TGTGCCAGCAGCTTTTATGACGGGACAGGGTTGAATGAGCAGTTCTTC | CASSFYDGTGLNEQFF
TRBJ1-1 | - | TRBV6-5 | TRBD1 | TGTGCCAGCAGGGGACAGGTGAACACTGAAGCTTTCTTT | CASRGQVNTEAFF
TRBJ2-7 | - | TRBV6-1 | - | TGTGCCAGCAGTGAAGCGAGCTTTAGGGGGTATTCCTACGAGCAGTACTTC | CASSEASFRGYSYEQYF
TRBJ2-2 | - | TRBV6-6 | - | TGTGCCAGCAGTTATGCCGGGGAGCTGTTTTTT | CASSYAGELFF
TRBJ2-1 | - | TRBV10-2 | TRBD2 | TGCGCCAGCAGTGGGACTAGCGGGGGAGAGCAGTTCTTC | CASSGTSGGEQFF
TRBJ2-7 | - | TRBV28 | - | TGTGCCAGCAGGACACCCTCGGGGGGCACCCCCTACGAGCAGTACTTC | CASRTPSGGTPYEQYF
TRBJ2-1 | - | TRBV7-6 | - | TGTGCCAGCAGCCTCAAAGGGGGGGGAGTAATCCATGAGCAGTTCTTC | CASSLKGGGVIHEQFF
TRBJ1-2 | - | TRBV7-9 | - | TGTGCCAGCAGCTCTGGGGGGAGAGGGGCCGGCTACACCTTC | CASSSGGRGAGYTF
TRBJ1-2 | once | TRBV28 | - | TGTGCCAGCAGTTGGATTAACTATGGCTACACCTTC | CASSWINYGYTF
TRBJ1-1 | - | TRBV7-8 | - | TGTGCCAGCAGCTTAGAGGGACGGCTGGAAGCTTTCTTT | CASSLEGRLEAFF
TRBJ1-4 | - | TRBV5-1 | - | TGCGCCAGCAGCTTGGGTGTCGAGGTAGAAAAACTGTTTTTT | CASSLGVEVEKLFF
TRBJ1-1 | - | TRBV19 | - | TGTGCCAGTACCAAAGTCACACTTATGAACACTGAAGCTTTCTTT | CASTKVTLMNTEAFF
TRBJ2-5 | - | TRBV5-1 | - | TGCGCCAGCAGCGGGGCTACCCAAGAGACCCAGTACTTC | CASSGATQETQYF
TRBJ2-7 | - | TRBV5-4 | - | TGTGCCAGCAGCTTTGCCCAGAACTACGAGCAGTACTTC | CASSFAQNYEQYF
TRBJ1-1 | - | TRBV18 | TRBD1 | TGTGCCAGCTCACCAGAAGAGGGACAGGGGTTTTACACTGAAGCTTTCTTT | CASSPEEGQGFYTEAFF
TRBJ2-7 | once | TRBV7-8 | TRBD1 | TGTGCCAGCAGCTTTGGGACAGGGGGGTACGAGCAGTACTTC | CASSFGTGGYEQYF
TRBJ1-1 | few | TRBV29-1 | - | TGCAGCGTTGAAGGGCCCACTGAAGCTTTCTTT | CSVEGPTEAFF
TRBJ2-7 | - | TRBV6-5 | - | TGTGCCAGTGGTAGGGGTACCGACTACGAGCAGTACTTC | CASGRGTDYEQYF
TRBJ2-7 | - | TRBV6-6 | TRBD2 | TGTGCCAGCAGTTACGCCGTGGGACTAGCAATTTACGAGCAGTACTTC | CASSYAVGLAIYEQYF
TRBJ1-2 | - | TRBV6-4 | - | TGTGCCAGCAGTGAAAACAGGAACTATGGCTACACCTTC | CASSENRNYGYTF
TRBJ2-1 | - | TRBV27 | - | TGTGCCAGCAGTTTGGATCGGGCCAATGAGCAGTTCTTC | CASSLDRANEQFF
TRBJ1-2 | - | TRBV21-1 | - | TGTGCCAGCAGCAAAGCGCTGGTCTATGGCTACACCTTC | CASSKALVYGYTF
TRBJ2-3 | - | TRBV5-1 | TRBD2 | TGCGCCAGCAGCTTGGTAGCGGGGGGCCGACCTAGCACAGATACGCAGTATTTT | CASSLVAGGRPSTDTQYF
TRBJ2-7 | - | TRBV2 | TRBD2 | TGTGCCAGCAGTACCAATAGCGGGAGTCCCTACGAGCAGTACTTC | CASSTNSGSPYEQYF
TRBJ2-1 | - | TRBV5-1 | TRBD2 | TGCGCCAGCAGCTTGGGGACTAGCGGGGCGACCAATGAGCAGTTCTTC | CASSLGTSGATNEQFF
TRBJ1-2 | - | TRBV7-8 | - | TGTGCCAGCAGCTTAGTAGGGGTTGGGGGCTACACCTTC | CASSLVGVGGYTF
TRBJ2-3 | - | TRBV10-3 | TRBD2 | TGTGCCGTATCGGGAGCGGGAGGTAGCTCAGATACGCAGTATTTT | CAVSGAGGSSDTQYF
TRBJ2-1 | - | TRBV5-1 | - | TGCGCCAGCAGCCCTACTCCACAGGACTCCTACAATGAGCAGTTCTTC | CASSPTPQDSYNEQFF
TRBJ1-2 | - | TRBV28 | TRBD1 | TGTGCCAGCAGACCGGGACAGCAATATGGCTACACCTTC | CASRPGQQYGYTF
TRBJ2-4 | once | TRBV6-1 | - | TGTGCCAGCACCCTTAGCGGTAAAAACATTCAGTACTTC | CASTLSGKNIQYF
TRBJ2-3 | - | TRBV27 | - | TGTGCCAGCACGGGGGGCGCCACAGATACGCAGTATTTT | CASTGGATDTQYF